This paragraph reports one TCR beta chain. What this receptor recognizes is not known. Base-call qualities are not available, and no considerably larger clone is one nucleotide away. Counted from cysteine to phenylalanine, this CDR3 has 16 amino acids. CDR3 DNA only is kept here, 48 bases in frame from base 1. Relative to germline, V is missing 5 bases and J is missing 3 bases, with 4 bases of the junction outside any gene match. As encoded in the germline V gene, CDR1 is SGHVS while CDR2 is FQNEAQ. The donors were healthy, HIV-negative adults who had no recently reported acute infections or vaccinations. Only Caucasian adults living in Nashville, Tennessee, USA were represented among the donors. CD4+ T cells were enriched by magnetic negative selection, after which naive cells were positively selected on CD45RA and the negative fraction was taken as the memory subset. Blood was collected by leukapheresis, and PBMCs were isolated by Ficoll-Histopaque density gradient centrifugation and then cryopreserved in liquid nitrogen vapor phase. Analytical flow cytometry was used to check the purity and quantity of every magnetically sorted T cell population. Each sorted fraction had its genomic DNA isolated and then quantified by UV absorbance on a Nanodrop 2000c.

This sample is drawn from a study of shared clonotypes between healthy human individuals (dated by TCRdb to the early 2020s). Background on the whole study: The cohort comprised a couple of women and a few men aged 18 to 49 years. For each donor, CD4 naive and CD4 memory were each given three plates, CD8 naive was given two plates, and CD8 memory was given one plate. The study deeply sequenced blood TCR repertoires of roughly five healthy adults to estimate repertoire size and the extent of clonotype sharing between individuals. Libraries were prepared and TCR repertoires were sequenced by different laboratories using diverse techniques, in order to increase sequencing depth and limit assay-specific biases. Leukapheresis yielded between about 0.94 and 10 billion PBMCs per donor. General findings and caveats noted by the study authors: Rarefaction of sorted-subset datasets indicated incomplete sequencing despite the large sequencing depth. Because the study included only a small number of donors, the genetic and exposure-history diversity represented was limited. Naive subsets generally had larger estimated clonotype richness than memory subsets. Higher generation probabilities were observed for clonotypes shared by all four sorted-subset donors than for non-shared clonotypes. Sampling was limited to blood, and TCR repertoires in tissue likely differ from TCR repertoires in blood. Pairwise subsampling indicated that sequencing depth was expected to affect the degree of clonotype sharing among donors. Sharing across a few donors was observed for around 5% of naive CD4, over 3% of naive CD8, about 2.5% of memory CD4, and around 0.4% of memory CD8 clonotypes.

Using the deep immunoSEQ assay, multiplex PCR amplified TCR CDR3 regions from genomic DNA. Extracted genomic DNA from each cell subset was spread evenly across all wells of several immunoSEQ 96-well plates, with each plate serving as a replicate. For sorted subsets, 150 to 250 ng of genomic DNA, equivalent to roughly 33,000 T cell genomes, went into each replicate PCR. Purified libraries were quantified with a Qubit 3.0 fluorometer, sized on a Bioanalyzer 2100, and re-quantified with the KAPA Library Quantification kit. Every immunoSEQ 96-well plate was sequenced on a separate single-read 150-cycle Illumina NextSeq 550 flow cell. In the paper's pipeline: The immunoSEQ output contained only junctional sequences without quality scores, so filtering could not match that applied to full-length reads. Sequences were annotated with PyIR, a Python wrapper for IgBLAST v1.9, and V/J genes and CDR3 were assigned using IMGT germline references. Reads were filtered out if the reads had weak V/J assignments (E-value above 1e-6), no CDR3, stop codons, out-of-frame junctions, or ambiguous translated residues. V3J clonotypes were defined as sequences sharing the same inferred V gene, J gene, and CDR3 amino acid sequence. To compute the percentage overlap between repertoires, the number of shared unique clonotypes was divided by the size of the smaller repertoire. Repertoire richness was assessed with RTK rarefaction, the Chao1 estimator, and Recon v2.1 estimates of unobserved clonotypes. Generation probabilities for all TCRbeta clonotypes obtained by the gDNA method from a few donors were computed using OLGA. Not all clones reach the TCRdb copy of this immuneACCESS table, which keeps in-frame sequences only. Checked studies attribute under half of the gap to unresolved V genes and leave the rest unexplained. V and J calls and clone size follow that table, whereas D and trimming were derived from the DNA. This sample is represented by over 1.5 million clones; under 99% of them were singletons. Approximately 0.45% of the sample is taken by the ten largest.

Source material: naive CD4+ T cells sorted from blood. The cell subset or site label, as the study defines it: CD45RA+ positively selected. This clonotype was sampled from a young man in good health. The chain is encoded by TRBV7-8 joined to TRBJ2-2, and 12 bases in between align with TRBD1. The CDR3 here reads CASSRGQGAYTGELFF. The DNA reads as follows: TGTGCCAGCAGCAGGGGACAGGGGGCATACACCGGGGAGCTGTTTTTT. The CDR3 plus the reference TRBV7-8 and TRBJ2-2 genes for the other parts give the full variable domain: GAGVSQSPRYKVAKRGQDVALRCDPISGHVSLFWYQQALGQGPEFLTYFQNEAQLDKSGLPSDRFFAERPEGSVSTLKIQRTQQEDSAVYLCASSRGQGAYTGELFFGEGSRLTVL.